Each of the 18 T cell receptor beta chains below was sequenced from the same sample in a study of identical twins. In TCRdb, the 5' RACE reads were re-called with MiXCR into one record per CDR3 protein. The sample contains about 790,000 distinct CDR3 sequences, approximately 18% of which appear only once. The same specimen was also included in a second study, on T cells expressing NK-cell markers.

The sequencing sample was made of PBMCs. The receptors were gathered from a woman aged 18-30 years in good health.

The chain recombines TRBV12-3 or TRBV12-4 with TRBJ2-7; TRBD1 or TRBD2 may be the D gene (5 bases each). The V gene lost 0 bases and the J gene lost 0 bases, with 15 bases spanning the gap. The CDR3 covers 17 residues. The CDR3 protein is CASSLASSGSSSYEQYF. CDR3 nucleotides: TGTGCCAGCAGTTTAGCGTCGTCAGGGAGCTCCTCCTACGAGCAGTACTTC.

The table lists this clonotype with a few counts. The chain carries TRBV29-1 and TRBJ2-4, with 7 positions matching TRBD1. With 4 bases clipped from V and 7 bases from J, the junction kept 7 bases outside the gene matches. The germline V gene has CDR1 SQVTM and CDR2 ANQGSEA. This CDR3 is 13 amino acids long. The CDR3 loop is CSVVRGRGNIQYF. In DNA form, the CDR3 reads TGCAGCGTTGTGAGGGGGCGCGGGAACATTCAGTACTTC.

In this sample, this clonotype turned up many times. The chain employs TRBV27 and TRBJ1-5; D remains ambiguous. The CDR3 length is 13 residues. Trimming removed 8 bases from V and 5 bases from J, with 13 bases in between. The germline CDR1 and CDR2 sequences are MNHEY and SMNVEV (reference sequence). The CDR3 DNA reads as TGTGCCAGCGGTATCGCTGGGGATCAGCCCCAGCATTTT. As protein: CASGIAGDQPQHF.

In this sample, this clonotype turned up a few times. This rearrangement joins TRBV12-3 or TRBV12-4 to TRBJ1-2; D is ambiguous. V was clipped by 5 bases and J by 7 bases, with 14 bases between them. This CDR3 spans 13 amino acids. The CDR3 DNA sequence: TGTGCCAGCAGTCCCAAAGAAGGCTCTGGCTACACCTTC. Protein: CASSPKEGSGYTF.

V usage is TRBV6-2 or TRBV6-3 and J usage is TRBJ2-1, with TRBD2 matching 8 bases. This CDR3 is built from 16 residues. Per germline, CDR1 MNHEY and CDR2 SVGEGT. The junction had 10 bases not matched to a gene; V was cut back by 6 bases and J by 3 bases. CDR3 nucleotide sequence: TGTGCCAGCAGGTGGCGGGGGGTTAGAGACTACAATGAGCAGTTCTTC. Encoded protein: CASRWRGVRDYNEQFF.

The V and J genes are TRBV20-1 and TRBJ2-5, with TRBD2 identical over 9 bases. There are 15 residues in the CDR3. CDR1 is DFQATT and CDR2 is SNEGSKA in the germline V gene (reference sequence). V shed 0 bases, J shed 2 bases, and the junction held 4 bases outside the gene matches. The CDR3 sequence: CSARDSGGTQETQYF. DNA for the CDR3: TGCAGTGCTAGAGATAGCGGGGGAACACAAGAGACCCAGTACTTC.

This clonotype showed up just a few times. The chain combines TRBV6-1 with TRBJ2-5, with 8 positions matching TRBD1. This CDR3 is 14 amino acids long. The trim removed 7 bases at V and 4 bases at J, leaving 8 bases unmatched. In germline, CDR1 is MNHNS, CDR2 SASEGT. For the CDR3, the DNA is TGTGCCAGCAAGATAAGGACAGGGCGAGAGACCCAGTACTTC. This encodes CASKIRTGRETQYF.

This clonotype was seen a handful of times. V usage is TRBV10-3 and J usage is TRBJ2-1; 9 bases are shared with TRBD2. This CDR3 is built from 13 residues. Trimming at V came to 10 bases and at J to 7 bases, leaving 8 bases not matched to a gene. Germline values: CDR1 ENHRY, CDR2 SYGVKD. The CDR3 protein is CATGLAGLNEQFF. The DNA of the CDR3 is TGTGCCACGGGGCTAGCGGGGCTAAATGAGCAGTTCTTC.

The chain combines TRBV7-9 with TRBJ1-1; no definite D call. Trimming cost V 5 bases and J 1 base, with 14 bases left between them. This CDR3 has 15 amino acids. The germline CDR1 and CDR2 sequences are SEHNR and FQNEAQ (reference sequence). The CDR3 coding sequence is TGTGCCAGCAGCGGCACTCGGGAGGAGAACACTGAAGCTTTCTTT. Translating gives CASSGTREENTEAFF.

In this sample, this clonotype turned up a few times. The chain couples TRBV20-1 to TRBJ2-3, with TRBD2 identical over 10 bases. CDR3 size: 15 residues. Germline V gene lookup returns CDR1 DFQATT and CDR2 SNEGSKA (reference sequence). J lost 2 bases, V lost 3 bases, and 5 bases had no gene match. For the CDR3, the DNA is TGCAGTGCTAGTAACCTAGCGGGGGCCACAGATACGCAGTATTTT. It encodes CSASNLAGATDTQYF.

A few counts support this clonotype. This chain links TRBV4-2 with TRBJ1-3, with D hard to call. Trimming took off 0 bases at V and 0 bases at J, with 9 bases between the two ends. There are 16 residues in the CDR3. Germline assignment: CDR1 LGHNA and CDR2 YNFKEQ. The CDR3 loop is CASSQDNRDSGNTIYF. The CDR3 nucleotides read TGTGCCAGCAGCCAAGATAACAGAGACTCTGGAAACACCATATATTTT.

The gene calls are TRBV6-6 and TRBJ2-7; the D gene is possibly TRBD2 (7 bases). CDR3 size: 12 residues. Trimming took off 10 bases at V and 7 bases at J, with 17 bases between the two ends. CDR1 and CDR2 from the germline V gene are MNHNY and SVGAGI (reference sequence). CDR3 DNA: TGTGCCACGCGGGAGCCGCAGGGGGAGCAGTACTTC. Translated, it gives CATREPQGEQYF.

Remarks on this clonotype: A read error is possible here, since a much larger clone lies one base away. V gene TRBV12-3 or TRBV12-4 combines with J gene TRBJ1-5; D not certain. V lost 4 bases to trimming and J lost 2 bases, with 9 bases between them. This CDR3 has 14 amino acids. CDR3 sequence reads: CASSYQAGNQPQHF. CDR3 sequence (DNA): TGTGCCAGCAGTTACCAGGCGGGCAATCAGCCCCAGCATTTT.

J is TRBJ2-3 and V is TRBV5-1; weak D call: TRBD2 (5 bases). V lost 2 bases to trimming and J lost 2 bases, with 9 bases between them. The germline gives CDR1 SGHRS, CDR2 YFSETQ. The CDR3 contains 14 residues. DNA for the CDR3: TGCGCCAGCAGCTTAGGACTGACCACAGATACGCAGTATTTT. Translation: CASSLGLTTDTQYF.

This clonotype was counted only a few times. The chain uses TRBV6-1 and TRBJ1-2, with D possibly TRBD1 on 5 matching bases. V was trimmed by 0 bases and J by 1 base, leaving 12 bases between them. The CDR3 consists of 16 residues. Germline values: CDR1 MNHNS, CDR2 SASEGT. The CDR3 nucleotides are TGTGCCAGCAGTGAAGCCCGGGACGGCTTTAACTATGGCTACACCTTC. Amino acids: CASSEARDGFNYGYTF.

The J gene is TRBJ1-5, the V gene TRBV9, with D uncertain. The CDR3 is 15 amino acids. The germline gives CDR1 SGDLS, CDR2 YYNGEE. V lost 0 bases to trimming and J lost 5 bases, with 12 bases between them. This chain's CDR3 is CASSVAGRADQPQHF. For the CDR3, the DNA is TGTGCCAGCAGCGTAGCAGGTAGGGCTGATCAGCCCCAGCATTTT.

The J gene is TRBJ2-5, the V gene TRBV5-1, with unresolved D. CDR1 is SGHRS, CDR2 YFSETQ, per germline. Trimming left V 4 bases short and J 8 bases short, with 15 bases between. This CDR3 has 13 residues. CDR3 DNA sequence: TGCGCCAGCAGCCCGGACCCCCCCAGCACCCAGTACTTC. It yields the protein CASSPDPPSTQYF.

This clonotype was counted only a few times. The chain carries TRBV20-1 and TRBJ2-3; a weak D match, TRBD2 (6 bases). The CDR3 consists of 13 residues. Between the trimmed V and J ends, which lost 5 bases and 4 bases, there was a span of 13 bases. The germline CDR1 and CDR2 sequences are DFQATT and SNEGSKA (reference sequence). CDR3 amino acids: CSASNPSADTQYF. The CDR3 coding sequence is TGCAGTGCTTCCAACCCTAGCGCAGATACGCAGTATTTT.